The 13 T cell receptor beta chains reported below all come from one sample, sequenced in a study of blood T cell repertoires in COVID-19 (dated by TCRdb to 2018 to 2021). Libraries were built with the immunoSEQ multiplex PCR assay. Held by TCRdb, this immuneACCESS table contains in-frame sequences only and omits some clones. Under half of the omission traces to an unresolved V gene where checked; the cause of the rest is unknown. Counted in this sample were 84,000 or so clones; approximately 92% of them appeared once. About 6.6% of the sample lies in the top ten. The sample comprised peripheral blood. The receptors derive from a woman aged 55-75 years with active COVID-19.

This chain joins TRBV4-1 and TRBJ2-1; D may be TRBD1 (6 bases). CDR1 is MGHRA, CDR2 YSYEKL, per germline. Between the trimmed V and J ends, which lost 4 bases and 8 bases, there was a span of 15 bases. The CDR3 totals 14 residues. The CDR3 DNA sequence: TGCGCCAGCAGCCGACAGGTCCTGGACGATGAGCAGTTCTTC. Translation: CASSRQVLDDEQFF.

This chain uses TRBV29-1 with TRBJ2-7; 7 bases match TRBD1. The CDR3 has 12 amino acids. Germline lookup yields CDR1 SQVTM and CDR2 ANQGSEA. After removal of 3 bases from V and 5 bases from J, the junction contained 4 bases not matched to a gene. The CDR3 region is CSVEARGNEQYF. The CDR3 nucleotides are TGCAGCGTTGAGGCCAGGGGGAACGAGCAGTACTTC.

The gene calls are TRBV4-2 and TRBJ2-3, with 10 positions matching TRBD2. Germline V gives CDR1 LGHNA, CDR2 YNFKEQ. CDR3 length equals 21 residues. The trim removed 1 base at V and 0 bases at J, leaving 16 bases unmatched. The CDR3 DNA follows: TGTGCCAGCAGCCAAGGGCCTCCGTCTAGCGGGAGAGGCCCTAGCACAGATACGCAGTATTTT. This codes for CASSQGPPSSGRGPSTDTQYF.

This chain links TRBV18 with TRBJ1-4; tentative D call: TRBD1 (6 bases). V lost 0 bases to trimming and J lost 7 bases, with 12 bases between them. Germline CDR1 is KGHSH and CDR2 is LQKENI. The CDR3 loop spans 15 amino acids. The CDR3, as DNA: TGTGCCAGCTCACCACCTTCGGGCAGGGGTGAAAAACTGTTTTTT. Translation gives CASSPPSGRGEKLFF.

The chain employs TRBV27 and TRBJ1-2; D might be TRBD1 (6 bases). V dropped 5 bases and J dropped 7 bases, with 20 bases sitting between them. There are 15 residues in the CDR3. The germline V gene encodes CDR1 MNHEY and CDR2 SMNVEV (reference sequence). CDR3 sequence reads: CASSRQHGGAGGYTF. The CDR3 bases are TGTGCCAGCAGTAGGCAGCATGGGGGCGCAGGTGGCTACACCTTC.

The V and J genes are TRBV5-8 and TRBJ1-5, with D perhaps matching TRBD1 (5 bases). The CDR3 spans 15 residues. Germline loops: CDR1 SGHTS, CDR2 YDEGEE. V lost 6 bases and J lost 6, with 19 bases in between. CDR3 region: CASTLRAGSGQPQHF. The CDR3, as DNA: TGTGCCAGCACCCTAAGGGCAGGGTCGGGTCAGCCCCAGCATTTT.

This chain links TRBV11-2 with TRBJ1-2; 7 bases line up with TRBD1. CDR3 length: 15 amino acids. Germline trimming cut 1 base from V and 5 bases from J; bases unmatched to any gene: 7. Looked up from germline, CDR1 is SGHAT and CDR2 is FQNNGV. The CDR3 sequence is CASSLGVDREYGYTF. CDR3 coding DNA: TGTGCCAGCAGCTTAGGAGTTGACAGGGAATATGGCTACACCTTC.

The chain links TRBV3-1 (or the pseudogene TRBV3-2) to TRBJ2-4, with a possible D match to TRBD1 (6 bases). Deletions cut 5 bases from V and 9 bases from J, with 14 bases between. In germline, CDR1 is LGHDT, CDR2 YNNKEL (reference sequence). The CDR3 loop spans 13 amino acids. Written as DNA, the CDR3 is TGTGCCAGCAGCACCACTCAACAGGGCATTCAGTACTTC. Amino acids: CASSTTQQGIQYF.

This rearrangement joins TRBV6-5 to TRBJ2-2; D perhaps matches TRBD2 (6 bases). Germline values: CDR1 MNHEY, CDR2 SVGAGI. The CDR3 covers 15 residues. The V end was cut by 7 bases, the J end by 6 bases, with 18 bases between. The CDR3 is CASTTGAKRAGELFF. In DNA, the CDR3 is TGTGCCAGCACCACTGGGGCGAAGCGGGCCGGGGAGCTGTTTTTT.

The chain is built from TRBV9 and TRBJ2-3; D is undetermined. The V and J ends lost 1 base and 1 base respectively, with 7 bases between them. The germline gives CDR1 SGDLS, CDR2 YYNGEE. The CDR3 sequence is 14 residues long. The CDR3 DNA is TGTGCCAGCAGCGTATTGAGTGGCACAGATACGCAGTATTTT. Protein product: CASSVLSGTDTQYF. The whole variable domain, remainder taken from reference TRBV9 and TRBJ2-3, is DSGVTQTPKHLITATGQRVTLRCSPRSGDLSVYWYQQSLDQGLQFLIQYYNGEERAKGNILERFSAQQFPDLHSELNLSSLELGDSALYFCASSVLSGTDTQYFGPGTRLTVL.

This rearrangement joins TRBV6-1 to TRBJ2-1; TRBD1 matches at 9 bases. Trimming cost V 1 base and J 2 bases; bases outside gene matches: 0. This CDR3 is 15 amino acids long. CDR1 MNHNS and CDR2 SASEGT come from the germline V gene. The CDR3 loop is CASSEGTGAYNEQFF. CDR3 DNA sequence: TGTGCCAGCAGTGAAGGGACAGGGGCCTACAATGAGCAGTTCTTC.

The J gene is TRBJ2-7, the V gene TRBV19; a weak D match, TRBD1 (6 bases). The ends were cut back, 8 bases at V and 6 bases at J, with 20 bases in the middle. This CDR3 region has 14 residues. CDR1 and CDR2 from the germline V gene are LNHDA and SQIVND (reference sequence). Here the CDR3 reads CASSPGQTKGEQYF. The CDR3 region has the DNA TGTGCCAGTTCTCCGGGACAAACTAAGGGCGAGCAGTACTTC.

For the CDR3, the DNA is TGTGCCAGCAGTACCGGGGGGGCCGCCGAGCTGTTTTTT. Translating gives CASSTGGAAELFF. The chain couples TRBV28 to TRBJ2-2, with 8 bases lining up with TRBD2. Trimming cost V 5 bases and J 11 bases; bases outside gene matches: 7. This CDR3 is 13 amino acids long. Per the germline V gene, CDR1 is MDHEN and CDR2 is SYDVKM.